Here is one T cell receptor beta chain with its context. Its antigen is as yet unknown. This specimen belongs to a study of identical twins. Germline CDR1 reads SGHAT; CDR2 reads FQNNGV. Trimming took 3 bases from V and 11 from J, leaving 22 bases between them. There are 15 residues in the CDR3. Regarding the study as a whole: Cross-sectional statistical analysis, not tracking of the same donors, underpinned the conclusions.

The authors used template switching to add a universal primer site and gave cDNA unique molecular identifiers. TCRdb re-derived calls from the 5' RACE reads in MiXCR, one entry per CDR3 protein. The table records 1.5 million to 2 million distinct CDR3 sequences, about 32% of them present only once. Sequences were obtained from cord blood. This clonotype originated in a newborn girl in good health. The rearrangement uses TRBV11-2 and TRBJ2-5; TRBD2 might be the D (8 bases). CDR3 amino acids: CASSFPGLGGNEQYF. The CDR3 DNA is TGTGCCAGCAGCTTCCCGGGACTAGGGGGCAATGAGCAGTACTTC.